The sequence of this T cell receptor (beta chain) was determined in a study of cytomegalovirus exposure and HLA in healthy donors. This PCR relied on a set of 60 Vbeta primers and 13 Jbeta primers. The method was immunoSEQ multiplex PCR; TCRdb's version includes in-frame clones alone and lacks a portion of them. This table holds around 120,000 clones, 55% to 75% found once. CDR1 and CDR2 (germline): LNHDA, SQIVND (reference sequence). Trimming removed 6 bases from V and 0 bases from J; junction bases left unmatched: 5. The CDR3 has 15 amino acids. The rearrangement uses TRBV19 and TRBJ1-2; 9 bases align to TRBD1. This clonotype originated in a human donor in good health. Sequenced input: PBMCs. The CDR3 DNA reads TGTGCCAGTAGGGACAGGGGCACAGCTAACTATGGCTACACCTTC. This encodes CASRDRGTANYGYTF.